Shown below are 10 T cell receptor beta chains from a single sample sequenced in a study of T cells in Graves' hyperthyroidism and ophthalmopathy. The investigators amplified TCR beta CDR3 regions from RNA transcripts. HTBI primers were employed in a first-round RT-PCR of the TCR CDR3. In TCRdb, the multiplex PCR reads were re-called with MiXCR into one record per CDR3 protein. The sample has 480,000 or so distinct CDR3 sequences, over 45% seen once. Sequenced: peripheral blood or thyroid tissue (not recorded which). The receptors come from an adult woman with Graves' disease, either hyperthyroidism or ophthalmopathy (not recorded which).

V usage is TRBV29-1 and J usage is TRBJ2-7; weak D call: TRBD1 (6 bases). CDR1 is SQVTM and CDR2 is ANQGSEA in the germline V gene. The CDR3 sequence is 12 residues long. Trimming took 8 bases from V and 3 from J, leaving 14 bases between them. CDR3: CSSFQDSYEQYF. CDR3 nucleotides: TGCAGCAGTTTCCAGGACAGCTACGAGCAGTACTTC.

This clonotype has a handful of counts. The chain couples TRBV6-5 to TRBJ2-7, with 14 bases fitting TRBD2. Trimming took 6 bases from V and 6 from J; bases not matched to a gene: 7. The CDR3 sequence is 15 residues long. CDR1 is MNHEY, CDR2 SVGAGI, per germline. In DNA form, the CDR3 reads TGTGCCAGCAGATTGGGACTAGCGGGAGTCGCCGAGCAGTACTTC. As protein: CASRLGLAGVAEQYF.

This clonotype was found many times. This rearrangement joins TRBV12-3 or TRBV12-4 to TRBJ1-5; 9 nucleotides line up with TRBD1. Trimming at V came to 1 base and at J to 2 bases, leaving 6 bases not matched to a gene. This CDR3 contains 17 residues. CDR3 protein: CASSLGGTGSGNQPQHF. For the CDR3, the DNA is TGTGCCAGCAGTTTAGGAGGGACAGGGAGCGGCAATCAGCCCCAGCATTTT.

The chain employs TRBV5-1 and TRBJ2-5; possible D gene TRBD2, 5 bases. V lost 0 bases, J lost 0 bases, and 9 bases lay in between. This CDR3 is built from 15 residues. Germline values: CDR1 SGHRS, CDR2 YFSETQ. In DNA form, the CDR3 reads TGCGCCAGCAGCTTGGACGGGCGGGACCAAGAGACCCAGTACTTC. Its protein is CASSLDGRDQETQYF.

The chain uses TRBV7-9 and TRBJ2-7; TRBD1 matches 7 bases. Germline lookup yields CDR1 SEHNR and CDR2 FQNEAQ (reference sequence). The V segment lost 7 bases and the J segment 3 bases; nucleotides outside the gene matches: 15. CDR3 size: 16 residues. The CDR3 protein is CASICLAGTVNYEQYF. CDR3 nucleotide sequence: TGTGCCAGCATCTGCCTTGCAGGGACAGTAAACTACGAGCAGTACTTC.

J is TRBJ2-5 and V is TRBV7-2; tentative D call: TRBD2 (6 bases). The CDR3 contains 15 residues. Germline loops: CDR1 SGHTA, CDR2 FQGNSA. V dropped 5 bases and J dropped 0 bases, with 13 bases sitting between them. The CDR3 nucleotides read TGTGCCAGCAGCGGTATTGGGGGGTACCAAGAGACCCAGTACTTC. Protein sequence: CASSGIGGYQETQYF. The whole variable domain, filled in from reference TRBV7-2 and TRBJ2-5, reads GAGVSQSPSNKVTEKGKDVELRCDPISGHTALYWYRQSLGQGLEFLIYFQGNSAPDKSGLPSDRFSAERTGGSVSTLTIQRTQQEDSAVYLCASSGIGGYQETQYFGPGTRLLVL.

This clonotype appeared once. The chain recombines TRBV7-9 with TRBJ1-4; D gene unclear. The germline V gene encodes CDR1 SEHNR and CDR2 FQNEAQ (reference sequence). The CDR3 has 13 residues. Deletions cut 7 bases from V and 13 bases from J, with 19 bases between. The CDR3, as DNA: TGTGCCAGCACCCTCGGTACGGGGAAGGGACTGTTTTTT. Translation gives CASTLGTGKGLFF.

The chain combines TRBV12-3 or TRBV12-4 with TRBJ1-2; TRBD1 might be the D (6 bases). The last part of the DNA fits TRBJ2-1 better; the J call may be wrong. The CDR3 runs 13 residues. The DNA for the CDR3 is TGTGCCAGCGGACGGGACACGTCCAATGAGCAGTTCTTC. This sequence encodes CASGRDTSNEQFF.

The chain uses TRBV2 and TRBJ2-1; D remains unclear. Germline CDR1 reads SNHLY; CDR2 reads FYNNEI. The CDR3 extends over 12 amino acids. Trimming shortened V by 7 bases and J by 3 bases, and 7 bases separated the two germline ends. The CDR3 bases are TGTGCCAGCAAAGAAGACTACAATGAGCAGTTCTTC. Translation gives CASKEDYNEQFF.

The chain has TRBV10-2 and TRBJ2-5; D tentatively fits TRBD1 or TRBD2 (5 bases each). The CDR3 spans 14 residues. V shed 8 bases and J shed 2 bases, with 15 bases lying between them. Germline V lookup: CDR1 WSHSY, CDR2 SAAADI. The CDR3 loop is CASGGLGRQETQYF. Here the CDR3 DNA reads TGCGCCAGCGGGGGTTTGGGTCGGCAAGAGACCCAGTACTTC.